The rows below give T cell receptor beta chains drawn from one sample of a study of Graves' ophthalmopathy and Graves' hyperthyroidism. Each CDR3 protein is one row after TCRdb ran MiXCR on the multiplex PCR reads. The sample holds 900,000 to 1,200,000 distinct CDR3 sequences; about two fifths are singletons and the top ten take around 10%. The sequencing input was peripheral blood or thyroid tissue (not recorded which). The source of these receptors is an adult man with Graves' hyperthyroidism. The conserved cysteine and the conserved F or W are not part of the CDR3 here.

V gene	J gene	CDR3 protein
TRBV25-1	TRBJ1-4	ASSDPG
TRBV29-1	TRBJ2-5	SVGTGSQETQY
TRBV10-2	TRBJ1-5	ASSDSFRQPQH
TRBV7-3	TRBJ1-6	ASSPRVYNSPLH
TRBV2	TRBJ2-3	AIRTLGGGGVAFGTQY
TRBV25-1	TRBJ2-7	AAGRHVQY
TRBV20-1	TRBJ2-7	SARDFGTGATYEQY
TRBV20-1	TRBJ1-1	SARTQTIEAF
TRBV20-1	TRBJ2-5	SARWLAGKYQETQY
TRBV4-3	TRBJ2-2	ASSHADVGTGELF
TRBV10-3	TRBJ1-1	AISEQREVDTGDTTYTEAF
TRBV7-8	TRBJ2-7	ASSVGTSEGTYEQY
TRBV10-3	TRBJ1-5	AIFIPGQGVLVRQPQH
TRBV29-1	TRBJ2-5	SVEAGLGETQY
TRBV7-9	TRBJ1-6	ASRSQDPSLH
TRBV14	TRBJ2-7	ASSRTSGYYEQY
TRBV18	TRBJ2-7	ASSPIMDRDHEQY
TRBV25-1	TRBJ2-3	ASSEQTDTQY
TRBV2	TRBJ2-7	ASSNPGTGESWYEQY
TRBV7-2	.	ASSGGLAGDLKEQF
TRBV4-3	TRBJ2-7	ASSRAWGGSYEQY
TRBV15	TRBJ2-5	ATSRAGNQETQY
TRBV10-1	TRBJ2-3	ASSERGGGTDTQY
TRBV29-1	TRBJ1-2	SVEIYPGGNYGYT
TRBV19	TRBJ1-5	ASSITPGNGNQPQH
TRBV29-1	TRBJ2-5	SVAGTSTETQY
TRBV24-1	TRBJ2-2	ATSDPGTGELF
TRBV6-1	TRBJ2-2	ASSGRVGELF
TRBV5-1	TRBJ2-7	ASEPGQGAYEQY
TRBV9	TRBJ1-2	ASSSGRGPPGYGYT
TRBV6-6	TRBJ1-2	ASSGLGAAGYT
TRBV7-9	TRBJ2-7	ASSLTTITEQY
TRBV7-2	TRBJ1-2	ASSFIPSVWDGYT
TRBV12-3/TRBV12-4	TRBJ1-2	ASRRGSGYT
TRBV29-1	TRBJ2-5	SVVLAGLETQY
TRBV7-2	TRBJ2-7	ASSLGGGDNYEQY
TRBV19	TRBJ1-2	ASRGTTDHGYT
TRBV10-3	TRBJ2-7	AIGQVPSYEQY
TRBV7-2	TRBJ1-2	ASSAGGGLGYT
TRBV6-6	TRBJ2-7	ASSYSARRVAGPTYEQY
TRBV7-2	TRBJ1-2	ASSPGGIGSTVYGYT
TRBV10-3	TRBJ2-5	AIRGASGETQY
TRBV24-1	TRBJ1-1	ATRETGSGTEAF
TRBV12-3/TRBV12-4	TRBJ2-7	ASSPVNRGSYEQY
TRBV20-1	TRBJ1-2	SARDRINYGYT
TRBV28	TRBJ2-7	ASGTGGVGYEQY
TRBV19	TRBJ1-5	ASTSREISNQPQH
TRBV11-2	TRBJ1-5	ASSPGTNGQPQH
TRBV6-5	TRBJ2-5	ASSYVAGASGETQY
TRBV20-1	TRBJ1-3	SAIRGDTIY
TRBV6-5	TRBJ1-1	ASSRGEFNTEAF
TRBV7-8	TRBJ2-7	ASSPGLADNSYEQY
TRBV7-6	TRBJ2-5	ASSRGGLAGETQY
TRBV15	TRBJ2-6	ATSRGQGARSGANVLT
TRBV19	TRBJ2-2	ASLTAGGFTGELF